The 27 T cell receptor beta chains in this list originate from one sample, sequenced in a study of blood T cell repertoires in COVID-19. The protocol was immunoSEQ multiplex PCR, while the TCRdb copy is restricted to in-frame clones and leaves out a portion. The sample holds approximately 400,000 clones, roughly 90% seen once. Sequencing was carried out using peripheral blood. The receptors come from a middle-aged man with acute or convalescent COVID-19.

The chain joins TRBV9 to TRBJ1-1, with unresolved D. The ends were cut back, 4 bases at V and 1 base at J, with 11 bases in the middle. Germline V gene data show CDR1 as SGDLS and CDR2 as YYNGEE. This CDR3 contains 14 residues. CDR3 residues: CASSTGESNTEAFF. The CDR3, as DNA: TGTGCCAGCAGCACCGGGGAGTCGAACACTGAAGCTTTCTTT.

J is TRBJ1-2 and V is TRBV10-3; 7 nucleotides line up with TRBD1. The germline CDR1 and CDR2 sequences are ENHRY and SYGVKD. The CDR3 loop spans 12 amino acids. V dropped 9 bases and J dropped 6; count of bases not matched to a gene: 7. DNA for the CDR3: TGTGCCATAAACAGGGGAGGACATGGCTACACCTTC. It codes for CAINRGGHGYTF.

The chain couples TRBV6-1 to TRBJ2-2, with 10 bases aligning to TRBD2. The CDR3 has 17 amino acids. The germline gives CDR1 MNHNS, CDR2 SASEGT. V trimming: 1 base; J trimming: 6 bases; junction bases outside the gene matches: 8. The CDR3 nucleotides are TGTGCCAGCAGTGAAGTGGCTAGCGGGAGCCCTTCCGGGGAGCTGTTTTTT. Residues: CASSEVASGSPSGELFF.

The chain recombines TRBV14 with TRBJ2-3; possible D gene TRBD2, 7 bases. Germline CDR1 and CDR2: SGHDN and FVKESK. The CDR3 length is 16 residues. V gave up 0 bases and J gave up 7 bases, with 17 bases separating them. The CDR3 region has the DNA TGTGCCAGCAGCCAAGATCCGGGGGGCGCCCCCTATACGCAGTATTTT. Translated, it gives CASSQDPGGAPYTQYF.

The chain employs TRBV12-3 or TRBV12-4 and TRBJ1-5; 8 nucleotides agree with TRBD1. This CDR3 contains 12 residues. J gave up 16 bases and V 4 bases, and 9 bases lay outside the gene matches. In nucleotides, the CDR3 is TGTGCCAGCAGTTCGACCGGACAGGGTCGACATTTT. This sequence encodes CASSSTGQGRHF.

The J gene is TRBJ1-3, the V gene TRBV6-6, with D unresolved. The CDR3 contains 14 residues. V was trimmed by 6 bases and J by 1 base, leaving 10 bases between them. CDR1 is MNHNY, CDR2 SVGAGI, per germline (reference sequence). The CDR3 here is CASSLDGSGNTIYF. The CDR3 DNA is TGTGCCAGCAGCCTCGACGGGTCTGGAAACACCATATATTTT.

This clone is a singleton in its sample. The chain is built from TRBV5-1 and TRBJ2-2; maybe TRBD2 (5 bases). V gave up 7 bases and J gave up 5 bases, with 15 bases separating them. The CDR3 is 14 amino acids. Per germline, CDR1 SGHRS and CDR2 YFSETQ. Written as DNA, the CDR3 is TGCGCCAGCGTAGCCGAGAGGAGGACCGGGGAGCTGTTTTTT. Translated: CASVAERRTGELFF.

This rearrangement joins TRBV3-1 (or the pseudogene TRBV3-2) to TRBJ2-5; D is perhaps TRBD2 (6 bases). CDR1 is LGHDT, CDR2 YNNKEL, per germline (reference sequence). V was cut by 0 bases and J by 3 bases, with 11 bases left in between. The CDR3 sequence is 15 residues long. CDR3: CASSQDPGLKETQYF. DNA for the CDR3: TGTGCCAGCAGCCAAGATCCGGGACTGAAAGAGACCCAGTACTTC.

The CDR3 spells CASSYRGRESYGYTF. In nucleotides, the CDR3 is TGTGCCAGCAGTTATAGAGGCAGGGAATCCTATGGCTACACCTTC. The V gene is TRBV28, the J gene TRBJ1-2; D perhaps matches TRBD1 (5 bases). The CDR3 sequence is 15 residues long. Germline-derived CDR1 and CDR2 are MDHEN and SYDVKM. Trimming shortened V by 4 bases and J by 4 bases, and 16 bases separated the two germline ends.

The V gene is TRBV9, the J gene TRBJ2-5; D may be TRBD2 (6 bases). The CDR3 runs to 14 residues. CDR1 and CDR2 from the germline V gene are SGDLS and YYNGEE. Deletions cut 0 bases from V and 7 bases from J, with 13 bases between. Written as DNA, the CDR3 is TGTGCCAGCAGCGTAGAGGGCGGGCGGGGGACCCAGTACTTC. Translating gives CASSVEGGRGTQYF.

This chain links TRBV2 with TRBJ2-2; perhaps TRBD2 as D (5 bases). The CDR3 is 14 amino acids. V dropped 6 bases and J dropped 2 bases, with 10 bases sitting between them. Germline V CDR1 and CDR2: SNHLY, FYNNEI. In DNA, the CDR3 is TGTGCCAGCAGAGACTGGACTAACACCGGGGAGCTGTTTTTT. Translation gives CASRDWTNTGELFF.

The V gene is TRBV5-1, the J gene TRBJ1-6; 9 bases are a match to TRBD1. The CDR3 runs 16 residues. V was pared by 4 bases and J by 7 bases, with 9 bases of the junction left unmatched. Germline assignment: CDR1 SGHRS and CDR2 YFSETQ. The CDR3 sequence is CASSIRQGESNSPLHF. The CDR3 DNA is TGCGCCAGCAGCATACGACAGGGGGAATCGAATTCACCCCTCCACTTT.

The rearrangement links TRBV19 to TRBJ2-5; D remains ambiguous. The germline gives CDR1 LNHDA, CDR2 SQIVND (reference sequence). Trimming stripped 1 base from V and 0 bases from J, with 6 bases between. The CDR3 totals 14 residues. The chain's CDR3 is CASSIATYQETQYF. The CDR3 DNA reads as TGTGCCAGTAGTATAGCTACGTACCAAGAGACCCAGTACTTC.

This sequence joins TRBV4-1 and TRBJ2-1, with 8 bases fitting TRBD1. J gave up 2 bases and V 5 bases, and 14 bases lay outside the gene matches. The CDR3 runs to 18 residues. The germline gives CDR1 MGHRA, CDR2 YSYEKL. CDR3 bases: TGCGCCAGCAGCGCCAACCCTGGACAGGGACGGACCTACAATGAGCAGTTCTTC. As protein: CASSANPGQGRTYNEQFF.

V usage is TRBV4-2 and J usage is TRBJ2-3, with a weak D call TRBD2 (6 bases). With 1 base removed from V and 2 bases from J, the gap between germline ends came to 10 bases. The germline gives CDR1 LGHNA, CDR2 YNFKEQ. The CDR3 runs to 15 residues. Written as DNA, the CDR3 is TGTGCCAGCAGCCAAGTGGCGGGGACCACAGATACGCAGTATTTT. Translated: CASSQVAGTTDTQYF.

This clone has only one observation. V and J are TRBV7-6 and TRBJ1-5; unclear D gene. V was clipped by 2 bases and J by 1 base, with 9 bases between them. There are 15 residues in the CDR3. Germline CDR1 and CDR2: SGHVS and FNYEAQ. The CDR3 sequence is CASSLNSMSNQPQHF. The CDR3 bases are TGTGCCAGCAGCTTAAATAGCATGAGCAATCAGCCCCAGCATTTT.

The chain employs TRBV3-1 (or the pseudogene TRBV3-2) and TRBJ1-2; 7 positions agree with TRBD1. The germline gives CDR1 LGHDT, CDR2 YNNKEL (reference sequence). The CDR3 sequence is 13 residues long. V trimming: 4 bases; J trimming: 5 bases; junction bases outside the gene matches: 4. CDR3 nucleotide sequence: TGTGCCAGCAGCCGCCGACAGGGTTATGGCTACACCTTC. Its protein is CASSRRQGYGYTF.

The rearrangement links TRBV6-1 to TRBJ2-5; 10 nucleotides match TRBD2. CDR1 is MNHNS and CDR2 is SASEGT in the germline V gene. Losses at the gene ends were 0 bases for V and 5 bases for J; bases not matched to a gene: 3. The CDR3 has 15 residues. Written as DNA, the CDR3 is TGTGCCAGCAGTGAAGCCTCTAGCGGGGGTGAGACCCAGTACTTC. Protein: CASSEASSGGETQYF.

The chain combines TRBV7-2 with TRBJ2-7; D is possibly TRBD1 (6 bases). The V and J ends lost 4 bases and 1 base respectively, with 14 bases between them. The CDR3 spans 15 residues. Germline V gene sequence: CDR1 SGHTA, CDR2 FQGNSA. DNA of the CDR3: TGTGCCAGCAGCTCAGCTCAGGGGACATCCTACGAGCAGTACTTC. Its protein is CASSSAQGTSYEQYF.

The chain links TRBV21-1 to TRBJ2-3; no check of the table's D call, TRBD1, against the DNA was made. TRBV21-1 is an annotated pseudogene. This CDR3 is built from 14 residues. This CDR3 is CASGLQGSTDTQYF. The CDR3 DNA reads TGTGCCAGCGGTTTACAGGGAAGCACAGATACGCAGTATTTT.

The chain links TRBV27 to TRBJ2-1; TRBD1 aligns across 8 bases. Germline CDR1 MNHEY, CDR2 SMNVEV (reference sequence). The trim removed 5 bases at V and 7 bases at J, leaving 4 bases unmatched. The length of the CDR3 is 13 residues. DNA of the CDR3: TGTGCCAGCAGTCGCCGGGACAGGAATGAGCAGTTCTTC. It yields the protein CASSRRDRNEQFF.

This clone was counted a single time. The chain links TRBV4-2 to TRBJ2-5, with TRBD2 matching over 7 bases. Germline values: CDR1 LGHNA, CDR2 YNFKEQ. After removal of 5 bases from V and 0 bases from J, the junction contained 9 bases not matched to a gene. This CDR3 is 16 amino acids long. For the CDR3, the DNA is TGTGCCAGCAGCTCCCGGGGGGAGCGGGACCAAGAGACCCAGTACTTC. It encodes CASSSRGERDQETQYF.

The rearrangement uses TRBV29-1 and TRBJ1-1; D is unclear. Trimming removed 4 bases at V and 2 bases at J, with 11 bases between. CDR3 length: 13 residues. Germline CDR1 and CDR2: SQVTM and ANQGSEA. CDR3 loop: CSVVRRLNTEAFF. The CDR3 region has the DNA TGCAGCGTTGTACGCCGGTTAAACACTGAAGCTTTCTTT.

The chain carries TRBV5-5 and TRBJ1-5; no reliable D call. This CDR3 has 18 residues. The germline gives CDR1 SGHKS, CDR2 YYEKEE (reference sequence). V was clipped by 0 bases and J by 2 bases, with 18 bases between them. This chain's CDR3 is CASSLAPGANVGNQPQHF. CDR3 in DNA: TGTGCCAGCAGCTTGGCTCCCGGTGCGAATGTAGGCAATCAGCCCCAGCATTTT.

CDR3 nucleotide sequence: TGTGCCAGCAGCGTCGACAGGGGCTCCTACAATGAGCAGTTCTTC. Translated, it gives CASSVDRGSYNEQFF. The chain uses TRBV7-8 and TRBJ2-1; 8 bases match TRBD1. The CDR3 spans 15 residues. In germline, CDR1 is SGHVS, CDR2 FQNEAQ. The J segment lost 0 bases and the V segment lost 5 bases, leaving 3 bases of the junction unmatched.

The V and J genes are TRBV5-1 and TRBJ1-4; D not resolved. Trimming cost V 7 bases and J 1 base, with 11 bases left between them. The CDR3 has 14 residues. Germline loops: CDR1 SGHRS, CDR2 YFSETQ. In nucleotides, the CDR3 is TGCGCCAGCGGCCGGGTAGGAACTAATGAAAAACTGTTTTTT. It encodes CASGRVGTNEKLFF.

This rearrangement joins TRBV2 to TRBJ1-1; possibly TRBD1 for D (6 bases). Germline-derived CDR1 and CDR2 are SNHLY and FYNNEI. Trimming pared 2 bases from V and 8 bases from J, leaving 12 bases between. The CDR3 contains 13 residues. Written as DNA, the CDR3 is TGTGCCAGCAGTGAATTGGGGCAGGGGGAAGCTTTCTTT. This translates into CASSELGQGEAFF.